The rows below give T cell receptor beta chains drawn from one sample of a study of blood T cell repertoires in COVID-19. The data were produced by immunoSEQ multiplex PCR, yet TCRdb's version contains in-frame clones alone and is incomplete. This repertoire shows about 200,000 clones, 70% to 90% found once; its top ten account for about 6%. The source material was peripheral blood. Source of these receptors: a man at least 80 years old with acute or convalescent COVID-19. CDR3s include the opening cysteine and the closing phenylalanine or tryptophan. Fields, in order: clone size, J gene, V gene, D gene, CDR3 DNA, CDR3 protein. A D gene is named only where the DNA matches it firmly. The size of a clone is reported for some rows only, either as once, few or many, or as a class for expanded clones.

size: -; J: TRBJ2-1; V: TRBV29-1; D: TRBD1; DNA: TGCAGCGTAGGGACAGGGGTTAGCTCCTACAATGAGCAGTTCTTC; CDR3: CSVGTGVSSYNEQFF
size: -; J: TRBJ2-1; V: TRBV24-1; D: -; DNA: TGTGCCACCAGTGATTTGCCCGGGGTCAGCTCCTACAATGAGCAGTTCTTC; CDR3: CATSDLPGVSSYNEQFF
size: -; J: TRBJ2-4; V: TRBV5-4; D: -; DNA: TGTGCCAGCAGCTTAGGGCGACTAGAGGGTCGAAACATTCAGTACTTC; CDR3: CASSLGRLEGRNIQYF
size: few; J: TRBJ2-2; V: TRBV24-1; D: -; DNA: TGTGCCACCAGTGATCCTCGGGCCGGGACTGGGGGCACCGGGGAGCTGTTTTTT; CDR3: CATSDPRAGTGGTGELFF
size: -; J: TRBJ1-3; V: TRBV24-1; D: TRBD1; DNA: TGTGCCACCAGTGAGGGACAGGGCCTCTCTGGAAACACCATATATTTT; CDR3: CATSEGQGLSGNTIYF
size: once; J: TRBJ2-1; V: TRBV5-1; D: TRBD1; DNA: TGCGCCAGCAGCTTGGAAGAGGGGGCGGCCTACAATGAGCAGTTCTTC; CDR3: CASSLEEGAAYNEQFF
size: -; J: TRBJ2-7; V: TRBV11-2; D: TRBD2; DNA: TGTGCCAGCAGCCCAGAAGCGGGAAAGGAGCAGTACTTC; CDR3: CASSPEAGKEQYF
size: few; J: TRBJ2-1; V: TRBV3-1/TRBV3-2; D: TRBD2; DNA: TGTGCCAGCAGCCAACACGGGACTAGCCTACAGAATGAGCAGTTCTTC; CDR3: CASSQHGTSLQNEQFF
size: -; J: TRBJ2-1; V: TRBV29-1; D: -; DNA: TGCAGCGTTGAATATTTTGGGAGGGGGATCAATGAGCAGTTCTTC; CDR3: CSVEYFGRGINEQFF
size: -; J: TRBJ2-3; V: TRBV7-3; D: TRBD2; DNA: TGTGCCAGCAGCTTTCTAGCGGACCGCACAGATACGCAGTATTTT; CDR3: CASSFLADRTDTQYF
size: few; J: TRBJ2-2; V: TRBV5-1; D: -; DNA: TGCGCCAGCACCCCGGGAGCGAACACCGGGGAGCTGTTTTTT; CDR3: CASTPGANTGELFF
size: once; J: TRBJ2-3; V: TRBV19; D: TRBD2; DNA: TGTGCCAGTATGTGGGGGGCTAGCGGGAGATCCGATACGCAGTATTTT; CDR3: CASMWGASGRSDTQYF
size: once; J: TRBJ2-7; V: TRBV5-1; D: TRBD1; DNA: TGCGCCAGCAGCTTGAGGGGGACAGGGCCCTACGAGCAGTACTTC; CDR3: CASSLRGTGPYEQYF
size: -; J: TRBJ2-3; V: TRBV19; D: TRBD1; DNA: TGTGCCAGTAGCCTGGACAGGGGAAGCACAGATACGCAGTATTTT; CDR3: CASSLDRGSTDTQYF
size: -; J: TRBJ1-2; V: TRBV5-1; D: TRBD1; DNA: TGCGCCAGCAGCTTGGCGACAGGGGCCAACTATGGCTACACCTTC; CDR3: CASSLATGANYGYTF
size: once; J: TRBJ2-2; V: TRBV10-3; D: -; DNA: TGTGCCATCAGTGAGGGGGGGAACAGGGAGCTGTTTTTT; CDR3: CAISEGGNRELFF
size: -; J: TRBJ1-2; V: TRBV7-9; D: TRBD1; DNA: TGTGCCAGCAGCACGAAGACAGGGGCGTTAGCTAACTATGGCTACACCTTC; CDR3: CASSTKTGALANYGYTF
size: few; J: TRBJ2-5; V: TRBV7-8; D: -; DNA: TGTGCCAGCAGCTCTAACGTGGGGACTGGGACCCAGTACTTC; CDR3: CASSSNVGTGTQYF
size: -; J: TRBJ1-4; V: TRBV7-9; D: TRBD1; DNA: TGTGCCAGCAGCCCCCGCCGGGGACAGTTTAATGAAAAACTGTTTTTT; CDR3: CASSPRRGQFNEKLFF
size: -; J: TRBJ1-2; V: TRBV28; D: -; DNA: TGTGCCAGCAGTTCCCACTCCCCAGGGGGCTACACCTTC; CDR3: CASSSHSPGGYTF
size: once; J: TRBJ1-2; V: TRBV3-1/TRBV3-2; D: TRBD1; DNA: TGTGCCAGCAGCCTCGGGCCACAGGGGGCCTATGGCTACACCTTC; CDR3: CASSLGPQGAYGYTF
size: -; J: TRBJ2-1; V: TRBV18; D: TRBD2; DNA: TGTGCCAGCTCATCATCCGGGACTAGCGCCTACAATGAGCAGTTCTTC; CDR3: CASSSSGTSAYNEQFF
size: -; J: TRBJ2-3; V: TRBV24-1; D: -; DNA: TGTGCCACCAGTCGAACAGGAGTCACAGATACGCAGTATTTT; CDR3: CATSRTGVTDTQYF
size: -; J: TRBJ2-6; V: TRBV2; D: TRBD1; DNA: TGTGCCGGAGGACAGGGAAGGGCTGGGGCCAACGTCCTGACTTTC; CDR3: CAGGQGRAGANVLTF
size: -; J: TRBJ2-1; V: TRBV11-3; D: TRBD2; DNA: TGTGCCAGCAGCCGGGGACTAGCGGGATCCCCATACAATGAGCAGTTCTTC; CDR3: CASSRGLAGSPYNEQFF
size: -; J: TRBJ1-3; V: TRBV6-1; D: -; DNA: TGTGCCAGCAGTGACATCGGCCAACAGGCTCTCGGAAACACCATATATTTT; CDR3: CASSDIGQQALGNTIYF
size: -; J: TRBJ1-4; V: TRBV28; D: -; DNA: TGTGCCAGCAGCTACTTCGGGGAGGGTAATGAAAAACTGTTTTTT; CDR3: CASSYFGEGNEKLFF
size: -; J: TRBJ2-7; V: TRBV28; D: -; DNA: TGTGCCAGCAGTTTGGCCGGAGACGAGCAGTACTTC; CDR3: CASSLAGDEQYF
size: -; J: TRBJ1-4; V: TRBV19; D: -; DNA: TGTGCCAGTAGTGCCCAAGCCGCAACTAATGAAAAACTGTTTTTT; CDR3: CASSAQAATNEKLFF
size: -; J: TRBJ1-6; V: TRBV19; D: TRBD1; DNA: TGTGCCAGTAGTATATATACCGGGACAGGCAATAATTCACCCCTCCACTTT; CDR3: CASSIYTGTGNNSPLHF
size: -; J: TRBJ2-7; V: TRBV3-1/TRBV3-2; D: TRBD1; DNA: TGTGCCAGCAGCGGGGGACAGGGAACCTACGAGCAGTACTTC; CDR3: CASSGGQGTYEQYF
size: -; J: TRBJ2-4; V: TRBV5-1; D: TRBD1; DNA: TGCGCCAGCAGCTGGGGACAGGGGACAAACATTCAGTACTTC; CDR3: CASSWGQGTNIQYF
size: -; J: TRBJ1-2; V: TRBV18; D: TRBD1; DNA: TGTGCCAGCTCACTTGACAGGGGGGCCACTAACTATGGCTACACCTTC; CDR3: CASSLDRGATNYGYTF
size: -; J: TRBJ2-5; V: TRBV5-1; D: TRBD2; DNA: TGCGCCAGCAGCTTGGTAATGGCGGGAGGAAGAGAGACCCAGTACTTC; CDR3: CASSLVMAGGRETQYF
size: once; J: TRBJ2-3; V: TRBV7-2; D: TRBD2; DNA: TGTGCCAGCAGCTTACGCCTAGCGGGAGGAACTTGGTCCACAGATACGCAGTATTTT; CDR3: CASSLRLAGGTWSTDTQYF
size: -; J: TRBJ2-2; V: TRBV9; D: -; DNA: TGTGCCAGCAGCGACCTATCTGTGAACACCGGGGAGCTGTTTTTT; CDR3: CASSDLSVNTGELFF
size: few; J: TRBJ1-1; V: TRBV6-5; D: -; DNA: TGTGCCAGCAGTTACTCCGGGGGAGGGTGGGCTTTCTTT; CDR3: CASSYSGGGWAFF
size: -; J: TRBJ1-5; V: TRBV7-9; D: -; DNA: TGTGCCAGCAGCTTTCCTCATCAGCCCCAGCATTTT; CDR3: CASSFPHQPQHF
size: -; J: TRBJ1-1; V: TRBV6-1; D: TRBD1; DNA: TGTGCCAGCAGTGTACGGTTCCCGGGACAGGGGAAGGGAACTGAAGCTTTCTTT; CDR3: CASSVRFPGQGKGTEAFF
size: -; J: TRBJ1-5; V: TRBV29-1; D: -; DNA: TGCAGCGTTGCCGGGGGAAATCAGCCCCAGCATTTT; CDR3: CSVAGGNQPQHF
size: -; J: TRBJ1-1; V: TRBV27; D: -; DNA: TGTGCCAGCAGTTTCGGCGGTGTCAGCACTGAAGCTTTCTTT; CDR3: CASSFGGVSTEAFF
size: -; J: TRBJ2-1; V: TRBV6-5; D: TRBD2; DNA: TGTGCCAGCAGTCGCTCGGGAGGTTCCTACAATGAGCAGTTCTTC; CDR3: CASSRSGGSYNEQFF
size: -; J: TRBJ2-4; V: TRBV19; D: TRBD1; DNA: TGTGCCAGTAGTATTCCGGGGACAGGCAAAAACATTCAGTACTTC; CDR3: CASSIPGTGKNIQYF
size: once; J: TRBJ2-5; V: TRBV28; D: -; DNA: TGTGCCAGCAGTGCCCCCCGACAGTTTCAAGAGACCCAGTACTTC; CDR3: CASSAPRQFQETQYF
size: -; J: TRBJ2-1; V: TRBV5-1; D: -; DNA: TGCGCCAGCACCTGGACTACCTCAAGGAATGAGCAGTTCTTC; CDR3: CASTWTTSRNEQFF
size: -; J: TRBJ1-1; V: TRBV5-1; D: -; DNA: TGCGCCAGCAGCTATACAGGGATGAACACTGAAGCTTTCTTT; CDR3: CASSYTGMNTEAFF
size: -; J: TRBJ2-2; V: TRBV7-3; D: -; DNA: TGTGCCAGCAGCTCGATACAGGGTACCGGGGAGCTGTTTTTT; CDR3: CASSSIQGTGELFF
size: -; J: TRBJ1-2; V: TRBV5-1; D: TRBD1; DNA: TGCGCCAGCAGCCGGGAAGGGGGCCTGCAGGGCTACACCTTC; CDR3: CASSREGGLQGYTF
size: few; J: TRBJ1-1; V: TRBV18; D: -; DNA: TGTGCCAGCTCACCACGTGTTGAGATGAACACTGAAGCTTTCTTT; CDR3: CASSPRVEMNTEAFF
size: -; J: TRBJ2-5; V: TRBV7-3; D: -; DNA: TGTGCCAGCAGCTTAAGGGCGGGCCAAGAGACCCAGTACTTC; CDR3: CASSLRAGQETQYF
size: -; J: TRBJ2-5; V: TRBV2; D: TRBD2; DNA: TGTGCCAGCAGGACGACTAGCGGTCAAGAGACCCAGTACTTC; CDR3: CASRTTSGQETQYF
size: -; J: TRBJ1-1; V: TRBV6-5; D: TRBD1; DNA: TGTGCCAGCACGCGGGGTGACAGGGTCGACACTGAAGCTTTCTTT; CDR3: CASTRGDRVDTEAFF
size: -; J: TRBJ2-3; V: TRBV5-6; D: -; DNA: TGTGCCAGCAGCTTTACCGGAGGGAGCACAGATACGCAGTATTTT; CDR3: CASSFTGGSTDTQYF
size: -; J: TRBJ1-3; V: TRBV7-9; D: -; DNA: TGTGCCAGCAGCTCTCAACAGGGCTCTGGAAACACCATATATTTT; CDR3: CASSSQQGSGNTIYF
size: -; J: TRBJ2-4; V: TRBV24-1; D: -; DNA: TGTGCCACCAGTGATTTGCTCCAAACAGACCTAGCCAAAAACATTCAGTACTTC; CDR3: CATSDLLQTDLAKNIQYF
size: -; J: TRBJ2-3; V: TRBV7-2; D: -; DNA: TGTGCCAGCAGCTTCGGGGAAGGGGATACGCAGTATTTT; CDR3: CASSFGEGDTQYF
size: -; J: TRBJ2-6; V: TRBV27; D: TRBD1; DNA: TGTGCCAGCAGTTCCGGACAGGGAACCAACGTCCTGACTTTC; CDR3: CASSSGQGTNVLTF
size: once; J: TRBJ1-1; V: TRBV7-9; D: -; DNA: TGTGCCAGCAGCCCCAGGAGGGAGGGGAACACTGAAGCTTTCTTT; CDR3: CASSPRREGNTEAFF
size: -; J: TRBJ2-1; V: TRBV21-1; D: -; DNA: TGTGCCAGCAGCTATCCACGGGACTATAACTACAATGAGCAGTTCTTC; CDR3: CASSYPRDYNYNEQFF
size: -; J: TRBJ1-1; V: TRBV18; D: -; DNA: TGTGCCAGCTCACCCCCCCCACAAAGTGAAGCTTTCTTT; CDR3: CASSPPPQSEAFF